The 15 T cell receptor beta chains reported below all come from one sample, sequenced in a study of beta chain features in type 1 diabetes. These receptors' targets are unknown. Study-level results: Significant though moderate, a shortening of TCRB CDR3s appeared in all four CD4+ subsets of Type 1 diabetes patients.

What was sequenced were expressed TCRB transcripts, since all of the isolated RNA had been reverse transcribed. The data were produced by immunoSEQ multiplex PCR, yet TCRdb's version contains in-frame clones alone and is incomplete. The profile shows 280,000 or so clones, approximately 16% of them singletons. Material for sequencing was naive CD4+ T cells from blood. All receptors come from a man aged 18 to 30 with type 1 diabetes.

V is TRBV5-1 and J is TRBJ2-1; 7 nucleotides agree with TRBD1. J lost 3 bases, V lost 3 bases, and 3 bases had no gene match. The CDR3 is 14 amino acids. CDR1 is SGHRS, CDR2 YFSETQ, per germline. The CDR3 coding sequence is TGCGCCAGCAGCTCGGGACAGATCTACAATGAGCAGTTCTTC. It codes for CASSSGQIYNEQFF.

Only a few counts were recorded for this clone. V is TRBV7-2 and J is TRBJ2-3; weak D call: TRBD1 (7 bases). Germline CDR1 is SGHTA and CDR2 is FQGNSA. The CDR3 spans 14 residues. Trimming took 5 bases from V and 0 from J, leaving 9 bases between them. The CDR3: CASSPGGSTDTQYF. CDR3 DNA: TGTGCCAGCAGCCCAGGGGGGAGCACAGATACGCAGTATTTT.

The CDR3 DNA follows: TGCAGCGTTGCCACAGGGTCCTACGAGCAGTACTTC. Its protein is CSVATGSYEQYF. The chain couples TRBV29-1 to TRBJ2-5; D might be TRBD1 (6 bases). The end of the DNA fits TRBJ2-7 better, so the J call may be wrong. CDR1 and CDR2 (germline): SQVTM, ANQGSEA. The CDR3 loop spans 12 amino acids.

The DNA for the CDR3 is TGTGCCAGCAGCAGACTAGCGGGAGACAATGAGCAGTTCTTC. This sequence encodes CASSRLAGDNEQFF. The chain uses TRBV28 and TRBJ2-1; the match to TRBD2 covers 12 bases. V was pared by 6 bases and J by 5 bases, with 2 bases of the junction left unmatched. This CDR3 is 14 amino acids long. CDR1 and CDR2 (germline): MDHEN, SYDVKM.

This sequence joins TRBV27 and TRBJ2-3; the match to TRBD1 covers 7 bases. V lost 5 bases and J lost 3; bases outside the gene matches: 14. The CDR3 contains 17 residues. Looked up from germline, CDR1 is MNHEY and CDR2 is SMNVEV (reference sequence). CDR3 sequence: CASSHHRQGLRTDTQYF. The DNA of the CDR3 is TGTGCCAGCAGTCATCACAGACAGGGCCTAAGGACAGATACGCAGTATTTT.

This clone came up a few times. The gene calls are TRBV28 and TRBJ1-2, with 7 bases lining up with TRBD1. Germline loops: CDR1 MDHEN, CDR2 SYDVKM. V shed 4 bases, J shed 10 bases, and the junction held 6 bases outside the gene matches. This CDR3 spans 12 amino acids. In DNA form, the CDR3 reads TGTGCCAGCAGTTCCGGGACAGACGTCTACACCTTC. It codes for CASSSGTDVYTF.

This rearrangement joins TRBV29-1 to TRBJ1-1, with a tentative D call TRBD1 (5 bases). With 5 bases removed from V and 4 bases from J, the gap between germline ends came to 14 bases. This CDR3 has 13 amino acids. The V gene's germline CDR1 is SQVTM and CDR2 ANQGSEA. The CDR3 loop reads CSVSDPGGTEAFF. In DNA form, the CDR3 reads TGCAGCGTTTCGGACCCCGGGGGCACTGAAGCTTTCTTT.

The chain uses TRBV7-6 and TRBJ2-1, with 7 bases identical to TRBD2. Germline V gene lookup returns CDR1 SGHVS and CDR2 FNYEAQ. The CDR3 consists of 16 residues. Unmatched junction bases numbered 3, after V lost 1 base and J lost 0 bases. The CDR3, as DNA: TGTGCCAGCAGCTTAGAACGGACTAGCTCCTACAATGAGCAGTTCTTC. Residues: CASSLERTSSYNEQFF.

This clone occurred a few times. CDR3 protein: CASSLSVGQEAFF. The CDR3 coding sequence is TGCGCCAGCAGCTTGTCCGTGGGACAGGAAGCTTTCTTT. V gene TRBV5-1 combines with J gene TRBJ1-1; 7 positions agree with TRBD1. Germline V gives CDR1 SGHRS, CDR2 YFSETQ. The CDR3 covers 13 residues. After removal of 1 base from V and 8 bases from J, the junction contained 5 bases not matched to a gene. The variable domain in full, with the rest retrieved from reference TRBV5-1 and TRBJ1-1, is KAGVTQTPRYLIKTRGQQVTLSCSPISGHRSVSWYQQTPGQGLQFLFEYFSETQRNKGNFPGRFSGRQFSNSRSEMNVSTLELGDSALYLCASSLSVGQEAFFGQGTRLTVV.

This clone has a handful of counts. The V and J genes are TRBV29-1 and TRBJ1-2; 11 nucleotides match TRBD1. Germline V gives CDR1 SQVTM, CDR2 ANQGSEA. This CDR3 region has 13 residues. Trimming at V came to 6 bases and at J to 8 bases, leaving 8 bases not matched to a gene. The CDR3 sequence is CSVSGGQGVGYTF. Here the CDR3 DNA reads TGCAGCGTGTCGGGGGGACAGGGGGTCGGCTACACCTTC.

The rearrangement links TRBV7-2 to TRBJ1-2; 9 nucleotides line up with TRBD1. Germline trimming cut 0 bases from V and 13 bases from J; bases unmatched to any gene: 9. This CDR3 has 14 amino acids. Germline loops: CDR1 SGHTA, CDR2 FQGNSA. The CDR3 nucleotides are TGTGCCAGCAGCTTAGCAAGTGGGGGACAGGGCCTCACCTTC. Translating it yields CASSLASGGQGLTF.

The V gene is TRBV11-2, the J gene TRBJ2-1; 11 bases match TRBD2. The CDR3 extends over 16 amino acids. CDR1 SGHAT and CDR2 FQNNGV come from the germline V gene. V lost 1 base, J lost 4 bases, and 3 bases stayed unmatched. The CDR3 reads CASSLGGLADYNEQFF. CDR3 nucleotide sequence: TGTGCCAGCAGCTTAGGGGGACTAGCGGATTACAATGAGCAGTTCTTC.

V and J are TRBV29-1 and TRBJ2-3; TRBD1 matches 7 bases. J lost 2 bases, V lost 5 bases, and 4 bases had no gene match. Germline lookup yields CDR1 SQVTM and CDR2 ANQGSEA. The CDR3 loop spans 13 amino acids. Written as DNA, the CDR3 is TGCAGCGTTAGGGGGCGCAACACAGATACGCAGTATTTT. Encoded protein: CSVRGRNTDTQYF.

The rearrangement uses TRBV5-8 and TRBJ2-7; no firm D call. Germline V gene lookup returns CDR1 SGHTS and CDR2 YDEGEE. Trimming took 4 bases from V and 2 from J, leaving 10 bases between them. The CDR3 totals 13 residues. CDR3 DNA sequence: TGTGCCAGCAGCCTCTCTACCCCCTACGAGCAGTACTTC. Translated, it gives CASSLSTPYEQYF. Looking up the rest from reference TRBV5-8 and TRBJ2-7 gives the full variable domain: EAGVTQSPTHLIKTRGQQATLRCSPISGHTSVYWYQQALGLGLQFLLWYDEGEERNRGNFPPRFSGRQFPNYSSELNVNALELEDSALYLCASSLSTPYEQYFGPGTRLTVT.

This clone showed up just a few times. This chain links TRBV11-2 with TRBJ2-1; perhaps TRBD2 as D (5 bases). Trimming took 1 base from V and 6 from J, leaving 13 bases between them. The germline V gene has CDR1 SGHAT and CDR2 FQNNGV. This CDR3 has 15 amino acids. The CDR3 DNA is TGTGCCAGCAGCTTAGGGCGGAACCGGGGCAATGAGCAGTTCTTC. Translating gives CASSLGRNRGNEQFF. The whole variable domain, remainder taken from reference TRBV11-2 and TRBJ2-1, is EAGVAQSPRYKIIEKRQSVAFWCNPISGHATLYWYQQILGQGPKLLIQFQNNGVVDDSQLPKDRFSAERLKGVDSTLKIQPAKLEDSAVYLCASSLGRNRGNEQFFGPGTRLTVL.